This T cell receptor (beta chain) was sequenced for a study of blood T cells in healthy people across ages. Study results and caveats: Older individuals had lower TCR beta diversity per million T cells (the decline was roughly linear). It was found that TCR beta diversity correlated strongly with the percentage of naive T cells.

This CDR3 is 12 amino acids long. Trimming shortened V by 1 base and J by 8 bases, and 8 bases separated the two germline ends. The germline gives CDR1 SQVTM, CDR2 ANQGSEA. Primed by a sample-barcoded 5' primer and a J-beta primer mix, a second PCR proceeded for 7 to 11 cycles. A single record per CDR3 protein comes from TCRdb applying MiXCR to the 5' RACE reads. The sample contains some 850,000 distinct CDR3 sequences, roughly 25% of which appear only once. This clonotype has a handful of counts. Its specificity is unknown. These data were also filed under a second study, of T cells of mothers and their children. Per that study: There were over 8.5 million TCR beta CDR3 reads from each mother and around 2.7 million from each child.

V is TRBV29-1 and J is TRBJ1-4; the D is unclear. The sequence was obtained from a boy younger than 18 in good health. Sequenced input: blood. CDR3 residues: CSVEGREEKLFF. The DNA of the CDR3 is TGCAGCGTTGAAGGCCGGGAGGAAAAACTGTTTTTT.